This entry describes one TCR beta chain. As yet, its antigen is unknown. The data are from a study of vaccination and CD4 T cells after COVID-19. The overall study: Stimuli were overlapping spike peptide pools of SARS-CoV-2 and three common cold coronaviruses (HCoV-NL63, HCoV-OC43, HCoV-229E). Whole-study results and caveats: Researchers report that 304 of 307 vaccine-specific clones in convalescent patients proved spike mono-reactive.

Trimming stripped 4 bases from V and 6 bases from J, with 10 bases between. CDR3 length equals 13 residues. Germline values: CDR1 SGHTA, CDR2 FQGNSA. Treatment meaning: roughly 10-day PBMC culture with coronavirus spike peptide pools or control peptides (ViraFEST assay). ViraFEST enlarged antigen-specific T cell populations with peptide pools and afterwards sequenced TCRs. Cultured CD4+ T cells had their DNA profiled by the Oncomine TCR Beta short-read assay. Extraction of genomic DNA was performed on cultured CD4+ T cells. TCRdb re-analysed the PCR reads in MiXCR, keeping a single row per CDR3 protein. Here the sample spans over 10,000 distinct CDR3 sequences, approximately 53% being singletons.

The sequenced material came from CD4+ T cells from blood, cultured in vitro. The chain combines TRBV7-2 with TRBJ1-5; D ambiguous. The source of this sequence is a human donor who had recovered from COVID-19. For the CDR3, the DNA is TGTGCCAGCAGCTATGGTGGAAGTCAGCCCCAGCATTTT. This codes for CASSYGGSQPQHF.